This T cell receptor (beta chain) originates from a study of blood T cells in healthy people across ages. In its sample, this clonotype was seen a few times. Its cognate antigen is unknown. Study-wide results and limits: Fewer expanded clones and more diversity marked long-lived versus aged donors.

Germline CDR1 is SQVTM and CDR2 is ANQGSEA. This CDR3 is built from 13 residues. Sample-barcoded 5' priming and a J-beta primer mix drove a second PCR of roughly 7 to 11 cycles. MiXCR, applied by TCRdb to the 5' RACE reads, yields one record per CDR3 protein. The table shows over a million distinct CDR3 sequences, with 20% to 25% occurring only once. These data were likewise used in another study, on T cells of mothers and their children.

This clonotype was obtained from a girl aged 2 to 9 in good health. Sequenced: blood. The V call is TRBV29-1, the J call TRBJ2-7; the D gene could be TRBD1 or TRBD2 (5 bases each). The DNA matches TRBJ2-5 better at its end, which makes the J call doubtful. The CDR3 DNA follows: TGCAGCGTCGGGACCTTGTATTTAGAGACCCAGTACTTC. It specifies CSVGTLYLETQYF.